This T cell receptor (beta chain) was found in a study of T-cell reconstitution after alpha-beta-depleted transplantation in children. Preparation of the TCRbeta library involved a method that used unique molecular identifiers. TCRdb analysed the PCR reads with MiXCR anew, one entry per CDR3 protein. This table has roughly 610,000 distinct CDR3 sequences, more than 9% appearing once. J was trimmed by 0 bases and V by 5 bases; bases with no gene match: 6. CDR3 length: 15 amino acids. Germline loops: CDR1 SGHTA, CDR2 FQGNSA. Sequencing was performed on PBMCs from the stem cell graft donor, taken from the stem cell graft. The clonotype originates from a human donor who donated a stem cell graft to a child with acute myeloid leukemia. The J gene is TRBJ2-7, the V gene TRBV7-2, with 8 bases identical to TRBD1. The CDR3 DNA follows: TGTGCCAGCAGCCTGGGACAGGCCGACTCCTACGAGCAGTACTTC. This codes for CASSLGQADSYEQYF.